Described below is a single TCR beta chain sequence and its context. From germline, CDR1 is MGHRA and CDR2 YSYEKL. The CDR3 is 15 amino acids. Deletions cut 0 bases from V and 5 bases from J, with 11 bases between. These data belong to a study of blood T cell repertoires in COVID-19. Assay: immunoSEQ multiplex PCR; the TCRdb copy retains only in-frame clones and omits some. The sample has a few hundred thousand clones; over 75% are singletons. Material: peripheral blood. The clonotype comes from a woman aged 25-40 years with COVID-19, enrolled during active disease. V is TRBV4-1 and J is TRBJ1-5, with D possibly TRBD1 on 5 matching bases. The CDR3 bases are TGCGCCAGCAGCCAAGATCAAAGGGGTTATCAGCCCCAGCATTTT. Translation: CASSQDQRGYQPQHF.